This T cell receptor (beta chain) was sequenced during a study of blood T cell repertoires in COVID-19. Study background: Sites in the United States, Italy and Spain provided acute and convalescent COVID-19 samples. PBMCs, B-cell-depleted T cells, or T cells were the source of the cDNA or gDNA that made up the material.

CDR3 length: 18 residues. This clone was seen only once. The repertoire was sequenced with immunoSEQ multiplex PCR; TCRdb's copy has only in-frame clones and lacks some. The data contain 130,000 to 150,000 clones, 70% to 90% of them singletons. This chain links TRBV21-1 with TRBJ1-2; TRBD1 is the table's D call and was not checked against the DNA. TRBV21-1 is a known pseudogene. Sequencing was done on a sample of peripheral blood. The clonotype was recovered from a woman between 40 and 55 years old with active or convalescent COVID-19. CDR3: CASSKGPRTVQGVYGYTF. CDR3 coding DNA: TGTGCCAGCAGCAAAGGGCCCAGGACAGTCCAAGGGGTCTATGGCTACACCTTC.